The rows below give T cell receptor beta chains drawn from one sample of a study of spatial heterogeneity in lung cancer. TCRdb redid the calling of the 5' RACE reads with MiXCR, one entry per CDR3 protein. Of 50,000 or so distinct CDR3 sequences listed, approximately 12% are singletons. The source was PBMCs, collected at surgery. These receptor sequences come from a female donor with early-stage non-small cell lung cancer. The CDR3 runs from the conserved cysteine through the conserved F or W. Fields, in order: clone size, J gene, V gene, CDR3 length, CDR3 protein. Clone size, where shown, is once, few, many, or a class for clones that have expanded.

abundance: few; j_gene: TRBJ2-7; v_gene: TRBV6-2/TRBV6-3; len: 14; CDR3aa: CASSYSGDRYEQYF
abundance: -; j_gene: TRBJ1-1; v_gene: TRBV27; len: 14; CDR3aa: CASSSTLKNTEAFF
abundance: few; j_gene: TRBJ1-1; v_gene: TRBV7-2; len: 12; CDR3aa: CASSLYGTEAFF
abundance: -; j_gene: TRBJ1-2; v_gene: TRBV28; len: 15; CDR3aa: CASSSTPGRGSGYTF
abundance: -; j_gene: TRBJ1-1; v_gene: TRBV20-1; len: 16; CDR3aa: CSARDPQGPKGTEAFF
abundance: -; j_gene: TRBJ2-3; v_gene: TRBV14; len: 14; CDR3aa: CASSRQISGDTQYF
abundance: many; j_gene: TRBJ2-1; v_gene: TRBV6-2/TRBV6-3; len: 11; CDR3aa: CASSDRWEQFF
abundance: large; j_gene: TRBJ2-7; v_gene: TRBV7-2; len: 14; CDR3aa: CASSLNTGHYEQYF
abundance: few; j_gene: TRBJ2-5; v_gene: TRBV5-4; len: 15; CDR3aa: CASRPGLAEQETQYF
abundance: few; j_gene: TRBJ2-7; v_gene: TRBV3-1; len: 15; CDR3aa: CASSQGGTGSYEQYF
abundance: few; j_gene: TRBJ1-5; v_gene: TRBV19; len: 14; CDR3aa: CASSPQGGNQPQHF
abundance: many; j_gene: TRBJ2-3; v_gene: TRBV5-1; len: 14; CDR3aa: CASSLAAETDTQYF
abundance: few; j_gene: TRBJ1-1; v_gene: TRBV9; len: 16; CDR3aa: CASSPEGGLSGTEAFF
abundance: -; j_gene: TRBJ1-2; v_gene: TRBV2; len: 16; CDR3aa: CASSSPGAVVVYGYTF
abundance: few; j_gene: TRBJ2-7; v_gene: TRBV20-1; len: 12; CDR3aa: CSAQTGTYEQYF
abundance: few; j_gene: TRBJ2-3; v_gene: TRBV7-2; len: 16; CDR3aa: CASSLATVVSTDTQYF
abundance: many; j_gene: TRBJ2-3; v_gene: TRBV20-1; len: 16; CDR3aa: CSARRARQGSTDTQYF
abundance: -; j_gene: TRBJ2-2; v_gene: TRBV7-2; len: 16; CDR3aa: CASSLHAGVNTGELFF
abundance: -; j_gene: TRBJ1-5; v_gene: TRBV20-1; len: 12; CDR3aa: CSAVGGGQPQHF
abundance: -; j_gene: TRBJ1-1; v_gene: TRBV7-9; len: 15; CDR3aa: CASSHPWQGNTEAFF
abundance: few; j_gene: TRBJ1-3; v_gene: TRBV4-1; len: 16; CDR3aa: CASSQDGAGVGNTIYF
abundance: medium-sized; j_gene: TRBJ2-3; v_gene: TRBV12-3/TRBV12-4; len: 12; CDR3aa: CASSRGTDTQYF
abundance: many; j_gene: TRBJ2-5; v_gene: TRBV7-8; len: 14; CDR3aa: CASSPNPSTESQYF
abundance: few; j_gene: TRBJ2-1; v_gene: TRBV7-9; len: 15; CDR3aa: CAAGRTSGGAYEQFF
abundance: few; j_gene: TRBJ2-1; v_gene: TRBV12-3/TRBV12-4; len: 16; CDR3aa: CASSVGGDGLHNEQFF
abundance: -; j_gene: TRBJ1-2; v_gene: TRBV28; len: 13; CDR3aa: CASSFRPDYGYTF
abundance: -; j_gene: TRBJ1-1; v_gene: TRBV4-3; len: 14; CDR3aa: CASSHSAMNTEAFF
abundance: few; j_gene: TRBJ2-1; v_gene: TRBV12-3/TRBV12-4; len: 11; CDR3aa: CASSPGRVQFF
abundance: few; j_gene: TRBJ2-7; v_gene: TRBV5-1; len: 14; CDR3aa: CASSLPGTGSEQYF
abundance: many; j_gene: TRBJ2-2; v_gene: TRBV5-5; len: 14; CDR3aa: CASSFRTGTGELFF
abundance: many; j_gene: TRBJ1-2; v_gene: TRBV9; len: 14; CDR3aa: CASSVSSRNYGYTF
abundance: few; j_gene: TRBJ2-1; v_gene: TRBV5-1; len: 15; CDR3aa: CASSPSGGGHNEQFF
abundance: -; j_gene: TRBJ2-7; v_gene: TRBV5-6; len: 14; CDR3aa: CASSRGPTGYEQYF
abundance: few; j_gene: TRBJ2-1; v_gene: TRBV19; len: 14; CDR3aa: CASSIGAGGDEQFF
abundance: medium-sized; j_gene: TRBJ1-2; v_gene: TRBV4-3; len: 15; CDR3aa: CASSPDRGGKYGYTF
abundance: few; j_gene: TRBJ1-1; v_gene: TRBV18; len: 14; CDR3aa: CASSGDSRNTEAFF
abundance: -; j_gene: TRBJ2-7; v_gene: TRBV7-2; len: 16; CDR3aa: CASSLARGTGSYEQYF